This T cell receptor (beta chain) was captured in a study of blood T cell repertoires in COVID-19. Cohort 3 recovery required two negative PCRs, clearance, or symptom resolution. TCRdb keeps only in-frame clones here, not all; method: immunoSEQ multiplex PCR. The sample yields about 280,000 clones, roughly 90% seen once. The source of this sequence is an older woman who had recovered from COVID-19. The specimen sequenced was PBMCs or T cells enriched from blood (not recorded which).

DNA for the CDR3: TGTGCCAGCAGCACAGGGGTGGGAAACACCATATATTTT. It is translated as CASSTGVGNTIYF. The chain uses TRBV28 and TRBJ1-3, with TRBD1 matching over 7 bases. The J segment lost 4 bases and the V segment lost 6 bases, leaving 3 bases of the junction unmatched. Germline V gene sequence: CDR1 MDHEN, CDR2 SYDVKM. This CDR3 comprises 13 residues.